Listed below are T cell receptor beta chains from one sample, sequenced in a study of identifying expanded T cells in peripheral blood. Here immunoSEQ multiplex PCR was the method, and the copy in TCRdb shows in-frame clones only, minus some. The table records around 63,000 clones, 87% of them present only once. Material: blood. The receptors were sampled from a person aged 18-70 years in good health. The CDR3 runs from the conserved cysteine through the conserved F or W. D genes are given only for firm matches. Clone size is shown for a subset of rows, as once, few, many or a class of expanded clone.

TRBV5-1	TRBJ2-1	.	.	CASSLRTPDYNEQFF	TGCGCCAGCAGCTTGAGGACTCCAGACTACAATGAGCAGTTCTTC
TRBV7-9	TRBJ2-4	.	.	CASSHLVGVAKNIQYF	TGTGCCAGCAGCCACTTGGTGGGGGTAGCCAAAAACATTCAGTACTTC
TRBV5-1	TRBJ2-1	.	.	CASSSRLSYNEQFF	TGCGCCAGCAGCTCCCGACTGTCCTACAATGAGCAGTTCTTC
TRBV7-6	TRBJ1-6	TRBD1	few	CASSPGGAPNSPLHF	TGTGCCAGCAGCCCAGGGGGGGCCCCTAATTCACCCCTCCACTTT
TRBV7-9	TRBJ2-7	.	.	CASSSSDYEQYF	TGTGCCAGCAGCTCCTCTGACTACGAGCAGTACTTC
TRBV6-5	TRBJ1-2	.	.	CASTKLSDGGGYTF	TGTGCCAGCACAAAACTTTCCGATGGCGGTGGCTACACCTTC
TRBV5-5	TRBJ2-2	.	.	CASSFFETGELFF	TGTGCCAGCAGCTTCTTTGAGACCGGGGAGCTGTTTTTT
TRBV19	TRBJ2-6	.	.	CASHSRLSTSGANVLTF	TGTGCCAGCCACTCGAGACTGAGTACCTCTGGGGCCAACGTCCTGACTTTC
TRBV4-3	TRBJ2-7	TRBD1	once	CASSQGDSRYEQYF	TGCGCCAGCAGCCAAGGGGACAGCCGCTACGAGCAGTACTTC
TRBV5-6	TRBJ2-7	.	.	CASPIAGTYEQYF	TGTGCCAGCCCCATTGCGGGAACGTACGAGCAGTACTTC
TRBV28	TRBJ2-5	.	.	CASAEETQYF	TGTGCCAGCGCGGAAGAGACCCAGTACTTC
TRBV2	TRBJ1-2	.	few	CASTLGMYGYTF	TGTGCCAGCACCCTCGGAATGTATGGCTACACCTTC
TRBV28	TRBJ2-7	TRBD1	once	CASSLGRGTGWGYEQYF	TGTGCCAGCAGTTTGGGCCGAGGGACAGGGTGGGGATACGAGCAGTACTTC
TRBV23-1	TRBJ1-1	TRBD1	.	CASGYSGTENTEAFF	TGCGCCAGCGGATACTCCGGGACAGAGAACACTGAAGCTTTCTTT
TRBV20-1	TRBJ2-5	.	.	CSSWAWETQYF	TGCAGTTCATGGGCCTGGGAGACCCAGTACTTC
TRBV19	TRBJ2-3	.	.	CASSIEVSSTDTQYF	TGTGCCAGTAGTATAGAAGTTTCTAGCACAGATACGCAGTATTTT
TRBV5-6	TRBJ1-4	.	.	CASSLAMGLRNEKLFF	TGTGCCAGCAGCTTGGCCATGGGGCTAAGGAATGAAAAACTGTTTTTT
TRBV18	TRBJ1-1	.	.	CASSPLEGAEAFF	TGTGCCAGCTCACCATTGGAGGGGGCTGAAGCTTTCTTT
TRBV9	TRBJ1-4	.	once	CASSVEGATNEKLFF	TGTGCCAGCAGCGTAGAGGGTGCAACTAATGAAAAACTGTTTTTT
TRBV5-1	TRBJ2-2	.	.	CASSFLGQVNTGELFF	TGCGCCAGCAGCTTTTTAGGGCAGGTTAACACCGGGGAGCTGTTTTTT
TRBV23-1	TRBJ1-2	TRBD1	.	CASSRTGANYGYTF	TGCGCCAGCAGTAGGACAGGGGCTAACTATGGCTACACCTTC
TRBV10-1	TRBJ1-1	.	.	CASTGTEAFF	TGCGCCAGCACGGGGACTGAAGCTTTCTTT
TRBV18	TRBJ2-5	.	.	CASSPRGETQYF	TGTGCCAGCTCACCACGGGGCGAGACCCAGTACTTC
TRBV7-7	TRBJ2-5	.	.	CASSLEARHGETQYF	TGTGCCAGCAGCTTAGAGGCACGACACGGGGAGACCCAGTACTTC
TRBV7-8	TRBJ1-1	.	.	CASSFGPLVKVGAFF	TGTGCCAGCAGCTTTGGACCCCTCGTCAAAGTCGGGGCTTTCTTT
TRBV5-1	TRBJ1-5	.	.	CASSSDSNQPQHF	TGCGCCAGCAGCTCAGATAGCAATCAGCCCCAGCATTTT
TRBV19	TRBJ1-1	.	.	CASSIGGTMNTEAFF	TGTGCCAGTAGTATAGGTGGGACAATGAACACTGAAGCTTTCTTT
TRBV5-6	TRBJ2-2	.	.	CASSLYTGELFF	TGTGCCAGCAGCCTATACACCGGGGAGCTGTTTTTT
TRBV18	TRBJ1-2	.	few	CASSPDTNYGYTF	TGTGCCAGCTCACCAGACACCAACTATGGCTACACCTTC
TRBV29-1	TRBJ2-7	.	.	CSVEDGGARLYEQYF	TGCAGCGTTGAAGATGGGGGGGCGCGTCTCTACGAGCAGTACTTC
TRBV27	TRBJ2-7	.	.	CASSFSDLAYEQYF	TGTGCCAGCAGTTTTTCGGACTTAGCCTACGAGCAGTACTTC
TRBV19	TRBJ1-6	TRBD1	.	CASRPQGANSPLHF	TGTGCCAGTAGGCCCCAGGGGGCTAATTCACCCCTCCACTTT
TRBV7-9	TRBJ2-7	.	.	CASSRNPYEQYF	TGTGCCAGCAGCCGAAACCCCTACGAGCAGTACTTC
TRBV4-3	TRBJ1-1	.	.	CASSQDRQGNMEAFF	TGCGCCAGCAGCCAAGATCGGCAGGGTAACATGGAAGCTTTCTTT
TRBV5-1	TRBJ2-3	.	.	CASSTNQGTSTDTQYF	TGCGCCAGCAGCACCAATCAGGGAACTAGCACAGATACGCAGTATTTT
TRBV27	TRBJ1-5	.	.	CASSLNVNQPQHF	TGTGCCAGCAGTTTAAATGTGAATCAGCCCCAGCATTTT
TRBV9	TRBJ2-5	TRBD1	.	CASSPGQGVETQYF	TGTGCCAGCAGCCCGGGACAGGGGGTAGAGACCCAGTACTTC
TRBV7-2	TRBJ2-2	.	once	CASTLRGAFAGELFF	TGTGCCAGCACCTTGAGAGGGGCGTTCGCCGGGGAGCTGTTTTTT
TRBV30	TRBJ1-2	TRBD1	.	CAWRKQGALGYGYTF	TGTGCCTGGAGAAAGCAGGGGGCGCTGGGCTATGGCTACACCTTC
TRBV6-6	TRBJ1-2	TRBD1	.	CASSYRTGGNYGYTF	TGTGCCAGCAGTTACCGGACAGGGGGCAACTATGGCTACACCTTC
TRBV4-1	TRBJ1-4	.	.	CASSPGTQAANEKLFF	TGCGCCAGCAGCCCAGGGACACAGGCGGCTAATGAAAAACTGTTTTTT
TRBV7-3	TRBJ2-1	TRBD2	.	CASSFAGTTYSYNEQFF	TGTGCCAGCAGCTTCGCCGGGACTACCTACTCCTACAATGAGCAGTTCTTC
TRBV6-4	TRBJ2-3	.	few	CASSAGTTDTQYF	TGTGCCAGCAGTGCCGGGACCACAGATACGCAGTATTTT
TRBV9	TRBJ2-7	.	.	CASSPGALKYEQYF	TGTGCCAGCAGTCCGGGGGCATTGAAGTACGAGCAGTACTTC
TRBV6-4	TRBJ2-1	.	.	CASSNGSSYNEQFF	TGTGCCAGCAGTAACGGGAGCTCCTACAATGAGCAGTTCTTC
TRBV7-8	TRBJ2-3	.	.	CASSAGFSTDTQYF	TGTGCCAGCAGCGCAGGGTTCAGCACAGATACGCAGTATTTT
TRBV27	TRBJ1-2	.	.	CASSLLGSGGGYTF	TGTGCCAGCAGTTTATTAGGGTCAGGTGGTGGCTACACCTTC
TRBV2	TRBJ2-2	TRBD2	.	CASSPTSGRTGELFF	TGTGCCAGCAGTCCCACTAGCGGGAGAACCGGGGAGCTGTTTTTT
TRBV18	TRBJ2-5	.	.	CASSHAANKETQYF	TGTGCCAGCTCCCACGCCGCAAACAAAGAGACCCAGTACTTC
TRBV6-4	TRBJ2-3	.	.	CASSDSGASGTDTQYF	TGTGCCAGCAGTGACTCCGGGGCGTCGGGCACAGATACGCAGTATTTT